The sequence of this TCR beta chain was determined in a study of beta chain features in type 1 diabetes. Overall study findings and caveats: Naive, central memory and regulatory TCRB repertoires appeared more similar among patients than healthy donors. cDNA-based sequencing might over-represent cells highly expressing TCR.

This CDR3 has 12 amino acids. The V gene lost 3 bases and the J gene lost 7 bases, with 9 bases spanning the gap. Reverse transcribing all isolated RNA meant expressed TCRB transcripts were sequenced. Profiling relied on immunoSEQ multiplex PCR, and the TCRdb table lists in-frame clones only, not all of them. The sample comprises just over 450,000 clones, over 25% of which are singletons, and roughly 0.06% rests with the top ten. Remarks on this clone: The antigen remains undetermined.

The sample taken for sequencing was naive CD4+ T cells from blood. The TCR sequence derives from a man aged 18 to 29 in good health. The chain joins TRBV23-1 to TRBJ1-2; no clear D gene. TRBV23-1 is an ORF; its function is uncertain. The CDR3 DNA follows: TGCGCCAGCAGTCAGGTGGGCGGTGGCTACACCTTC. The encoded protein is CASSQVGGGYTF.